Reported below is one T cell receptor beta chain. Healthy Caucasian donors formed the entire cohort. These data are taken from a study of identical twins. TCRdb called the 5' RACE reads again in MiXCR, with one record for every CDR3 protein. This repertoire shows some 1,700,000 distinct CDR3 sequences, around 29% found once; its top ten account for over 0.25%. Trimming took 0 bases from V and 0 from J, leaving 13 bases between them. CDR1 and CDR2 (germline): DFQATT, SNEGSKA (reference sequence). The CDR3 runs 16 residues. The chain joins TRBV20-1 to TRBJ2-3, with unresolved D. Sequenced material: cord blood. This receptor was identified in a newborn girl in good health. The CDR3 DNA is TGCAGTGCTAGAGACGGCTCCGGTATTAGCACAGATACGCAGTATTTT. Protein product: CSARDGSGISTDTQYF.